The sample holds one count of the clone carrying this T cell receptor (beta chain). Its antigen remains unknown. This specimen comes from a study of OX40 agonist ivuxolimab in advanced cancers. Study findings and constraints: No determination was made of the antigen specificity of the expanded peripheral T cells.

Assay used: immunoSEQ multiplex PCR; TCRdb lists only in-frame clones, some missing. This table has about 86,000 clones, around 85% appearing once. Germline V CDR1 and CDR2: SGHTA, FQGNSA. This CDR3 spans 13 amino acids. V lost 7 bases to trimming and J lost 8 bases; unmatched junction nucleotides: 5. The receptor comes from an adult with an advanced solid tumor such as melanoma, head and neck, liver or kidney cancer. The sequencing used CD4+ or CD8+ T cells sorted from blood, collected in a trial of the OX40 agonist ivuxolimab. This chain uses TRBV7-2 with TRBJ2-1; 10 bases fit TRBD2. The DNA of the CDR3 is TGTGCCAGCAAACTAGCGGGAATCTATGAGCAGTTCTTC. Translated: CASKLAGIYEQFF.